The rows below give T cell receptor beta chains drawn from one sample of a study of T-cell memory formation after mild COVID-19. From the 5' RACE reads, TCRdb called clonotypes with MiXCR, one entry per CDR3 protein. The data hold some 350,000 distinct CDR3 sequences, with 10% to 15% observed a single time. The sequenced material came from PBMCs or a T cell subset sorted from them (not recorded which). These receptors were collected from a young man who had mild COVID-19 (a few samples of this study predate the infection). Cell type and time point are not known. CDR3s include the opening cysteine and the closing phenylalanine or tryptophan. The D gene is left open where the match is weak. A row's size may be missing; if present it is once, few, many or a size class.

d_gene	abundance	j_gene	len	v_gene	CDR3nt	CDR3aa
TRBD2	few	TRBJ2-3	16	TRBV5-1	TGCGCCAGCAGCTTGGTACTAGCGGGGGCGTCAGATACGCAGTATTTT	CASSLVLAGASDTQYF
NA	few	TRBJ1-1	13	TRBV12-3/TRBV12-4	TGTGCCAGCAGTCCGGCCCTCGGCACTGAAGCTTTCTTT	CASSPALGTEAFF
NA	many	TRBJ1-1	14	TRBV4-3	TGCGCCAGCAGCCAAGGGGGACCGAACACTGAAGCTTTCTTT	CASSQGGPNTEAFF
NA	many	TRBJ2-4	16	TRBV10-3	TGTGCCATCAGTGAAGGGCAGGTTGAAGCCAAAAACATTCAGTACTTC	CAISEGQVEAKNIQYF
NA	NA	TRBJ1-1	16	TRBV7-8	TGTGCCAGCAGTTGGATACCGAGGGGCATGAACACTGAAGCTTTCTTT	CASSWIPRGMNTEAFF
NA	few	TRBJ1-5	13	TRBV15	TGTGCCACTTCCGGGACCCAAGATCAGCCCCAGCATTTT	CATSGTQDQPQHF
TRBD1	few	TRBJ2-2	16	TRBV7-7	TGTGCTAGCAGCCCCAGGGGGACACCAGGCGCCGGGGAGCTGTTTTTT	CASSPRGTPGAGELFF
NA	NA	TRBJ2-2	14	TRBV7-2	TGTGCCAGCAGCTTAATTGGAGGACCCGGGGAGCTGTTTTTT	CASSLIGGPGELFF
NA	many	TRBJ2-1	16	TRBV4-1	TGCGCCAGCAGCCAACCCCTAAGGACGGGTCAAAATGAGCAGTTCTTC	CASSQPLRTGQNEQFF
NA	NA	TRBJ1-4	16	TRBV6-6	TGTGCCAGCAGTTACGGATTAGGGGTAGGCGAAGAAAAACTGTTTTTT	CASSYGLGVGEEKLFF
NA	few	TRBJ2-1	15	TRBV4-1	TGCGCCAGCAGCCAAGACAGGGGAGGTGGGAATGAGCAGTTCTTC	CASSQDRGGGNEQFF
NA	NA	TRBJ1-5	13	TRBV24-1	TGTGCCAGTCAAATGGCCCTCGATCAGCCCCAGCATTTT	CASQMALDQPQHF
TRBD1	NA	TRBJ1-1	14	TRBV7-6	TGTGCCAGCAGCTTAAATCCGGGACAGGGAGAAGCTTTCTTT	CASSLNPGQGEAFF
NA	many	TRBJ2-3	12	TRBV7-6	TGTGCCAGCAGAACCGGGGCAGATACGCAGTATTTT	CASRTGADTQYF
TRBD2	NA	TRBJ2-3	14	TRBV6-5	TGTGCCAGCAGGGGACTAGCGGGGGCAGATACGCAGTATTTT	CASRGLAGADTQYF
NA	few	TRBJ2-5	14	TRBV20-1	TGCAGTGCTAGAGATCGGCGGGGTGAAGAGACCCAGTACTTC	CSARDRRGEETQYF
NA	NA	TRBJ1-1	14	TRBV6-6	TGTGCCAGCACTTTACGTAGGGGACGCGAGGATGCTTTCTTT	CASTLRRGREDAFF
TRBD2	NA	TRBJ2-3	18	TRBV6-2/TRBV6-3	TGTGCCAGCAGTTACTCCGGTTCGACTAGCGGGGAGATTGATACGCAGTATTTT	CASSYSGSTSGEIDTQYF
TRBD2	NA	TRBJ2-2	15	TRBV6-5	TGTGCCAGCAGTTACCTAGCGGGGAGTACCGGGGAGCTGTTTTTT	CASSYLAGSTGELFF
NA	NA	TRBJ1-2	13	TRBV18	TGTGCCAGCTCACCGGAGAGAAACTATGGCTACACCTTC	CASSPERNYGYTF
NA	NA	TRBJ1-6	12	TRBV5-1	TGCGCCAGCAGTACAGAAAATTCACCCCTCCACTTT	CASSTENSPLHF
NA	few	TRBJ1-1	14	TRBV2	TGTGCCAGCCAAGTGGGGCGCATGAACACTGAAGCTTTCTTT	CASQVGRMNTEAFF
NA	few	TRBJ2-5	16	TRBV25-1	TGTGCCAGCAGTGAATTTGTCGGGGCAGGGGAAGAGACCCAGTACTTC	CASSEFVGAGEETQYF
NA	few	TRBJ1-5	14	TRBV6-5	TGTGCCAGCAGTTACTTCCCAGGCAATCAGCCCCAGCATTTT	CASSYFPGNQPQHF
NA	NA	TRBJ2-3	14	TRBV5-1	TGCGCCAGCAGCCTGGACATTAGCACAGATACGCAGTATTTT	CASSLDISTDTQYF
NA	NA	TRBJ2-3	15	TRBV7-2	TGTGCCAGCAGCTTACGTTTCACGGATACAGATACGCAGTATTTT	CASSLRFTDTDTQYF
NA	few	TRBJ2-1	15	TRBV15	TGTGCCACCAGCAGAGATCTGACAGAAGGTAATGAGCAGTTCTTC	CATSRDLTEGNEQFF
NA	few	TRBJ2-2	16	TRBV7-2	TGTGCCAGCAGCCCCCAAGCACTGGTGAACACCGGGGAGCTGTTTTTT	CASSPQALVNTGELFF
NA	few	TRBJ2-3	16	TRBV9	TGTGCCAGCAGCATGAACGCAGGGAGCAGCACAGATACGCAGTATTTT	CASSMNAGSSTDTQYF
TRBD1	NA	TRBJ1-4	15	TRBV12-3/TRBV12-4	TGTGCCAGCAGGCTCGGGACAGAGCATAATGAAAAACTGTTTTTT	CASRLGTEHNEKLFF
NA	NA	TRBJ2-1	12	TRBV5-1	TGCGCCAGCAGCTTGGGCAGGCCTGAGCAGTTCTTC	CASSLGRPEQFF
NA	few	TRBJ2-1	13	TRBV11-2	TGTGCCAGCAGCTTAGCCGAGTGGAATGAGCAGTTCTTC	CASSLAEWNEQFF
NA	few	TRBJ2-5	14	TRBV7-9	TGTGCCAGCAGCTTATACTCAGTGGGAGAGACCCAGTACTTC	CASSLYSVGETQYF
NA	many	TRBJ1-6	14	TRBV7-9	TGTGCCATTACGGGGGGAACCTATAATTCACCCCTCCACTTT	CAITGGTYNSPLHF
TRBD1	NA	TRBJ2-7	13	TRBV30	TGTGCCTGGAGTTCGGGACAGACCTACGAGCAGTACTTC	CAWSSGQTYEQYF
TRBD1	many	TRBJ1-1	14	TRBV12-3/TRBV12-4	TGTGCCAGCAGTTTAATGGCAGGGGGAACTGAAGCTTTCTTT	CASSLMAGGTEAFF
NA	NA	TRBJ1-2	13	TRBV20-1	TGCAGTGCTAGTCCTGCCGAGGACTATGGCTACACCTTC	CSASPAEDYGYTF
TRBD1	NA	TRBJ1-2	15	TRBV5-1	TGCGCCAGCAGCTTGACGGCAGGGGGCAGCTATGGCTACACCTTC	CASSLTAGGSYGYTF
NA	NA	TRBJ1-5	14	TRBV12-3/TRBV12-4	TGTGCCAGCAGCAAATCCGCCCGCGTAGTGACCCAGCATTTT	CASSKSARVVTQHF
TRBD1	many	TRBJ1-1	14	TRBV20-1	TGCAGTGCTAGGCCAGGGGGGATCAACACTGAAGCTTTCTTT	CSARPGGINTEAFF
NA	few	TRBJ2-5	13	TRBV20-1	TGCAGTGCTCCCTGGGGCGATCAAGAGACCCAGTACTTC	CSAPWGDQETQYF
NA	few	TRBJ1-1	15	TRBV9	TGTGCCAGCAGCCCCAGTCCCGTTCGGGGCACTGAAGCTTTCTTT	CASSPSPVRGTEAFF